One T cell receptor beta chain is described in this entry. It was with a sample-barcoded 5' primer and a J-beta primer mix that a second PCR of roughly 6 to 12 cycles was run. In TCRdb, the 5' RACE reads were re-called with MiXCR into one record per CDR3 protein. The sample lists about 1.7 million distinct CDR3 sequences, 28% occurring once. Germline CDR1 and CDR2: LGHNA and YSLEER. The CDR3 length is 16 residues. V was pared by 1 base and J by 5 bases, with 15 bases between. The data originate from a study of blood T cells in healthy people across ages. In the study overall: For every two T cells, template switching captured about one barcoded beta molecule.

Every donor provided ten milliliters of peripheral blood. No fewer than 6 micrograms of total RNA were isolated from every sample. This clonotype originated in a woman aged 30 to 39 in good health. Sequencing was done on a sample of blood. The chain carries TRBV4-3 and TRBJ2-1; maybe TRBD2 (5 bases). The CDR3 region has the DNA TGCGCCAGCAGCCAAGGGGGAGCGAGAGGTCACAATGAGCAGTTCTTC. Encoded protein: CASSQGGARGHNEQFF.